These T cell receptor beta chains were read from a single sample in a study of response to subunit inactivated influenza vaccine. TCRdb used MiXCR to reprocess the RT-PCR reads, holding one entry per CDR3 protein. The repertoire has roughly 170,000 distinct CDR3 sequences, about a tenth of them found once; the top ten carry under 13%. This specimen was non-naive T cells sorted from PBMCs, taken on the day of vaccination. Receptors originate from a man aged 50 to 59 who received an inactivated influenza vaccine. The CDR3 runs from the conserved cysteine through the conserved F or W. D genes are given only for firm matches. Only part of the rows carry a size: once, few, many, or a class if the clone is expanded.

d_call	clone_size	v_call	j_call	cdr3_nt	cdr3_aa
.	many	TRBV5-1	TRBJ1-2	TGCGCCAGCAGCTTGGTGGCCTCGAGAGGCTATGGCTACACCTTC	CASSLVASRGYGYTF
.	.	TRBV29-1	TRBJ2-3	TGCAGCGTTGTTGGGGAGAGGGAGACAGATACGCAGTATTTT	CSVVGERETDTQYF
.	.	TRBV6-1	TRBJ1-2	TGTGCCAGCCTTCCCACGGCGGACAGAGCTAACTATGGCTACACCTTC	CASLPTADRANYGYTF
.	many	TRBV7-6	TRBJ1-4	TGTGCCAGCAGCCCAGGGTTTCGTGAAAAACTGTTTTTT	CASSPGFREKLFF
TRBD2	many	TRBV7-8	TRBJ2-2	TGTGCCAGCAGCCTTGGACTAGCGGAGAGGCGGACCGGGGAGCTGTTTTTT	CASSLGLAERRTGELFF
.	few	TRBV28	TRBJ1-2	TGTGCCAGCACCGTTTTGGGGGCAGAGAACTATGGCTACACCTTC	CASTVLGAENYGYTF
.	many	TRBV27	TRBJ2-7	TGTGCCAGCACTTACCGCCCCTCCCCGGGGTACGAGCAGTACTTC	CASTYRPSPGYEQYF
TRBD1	.	TRBV18	TRBJ1-1	TGTGCCAGCTCACCAGTGGCACAGGGGGAGGTTGGCACTGAAGCTTTCTTT	CASSPVAQGEVGTEAFF
TRBD1	few	TRBV19	TRBJ1-1	TGTGCCAGTACCTCAACCCGGACAGGATGGACTGAAGCTTTCTTT	CASTSTRTGWTEAFF
TRBD2	.	TRBV24-1	TRBJ2-7	TGTGCCACCAGTGGCCCCGGGACTAGCGGGATCTACGAGCAGTACTTC	CATSGPGTSGIYEQYF
.	few	TRBV7-9	TRBJ2-5	TGTGCCAGCAGCCCGTCGTATGGCCAAGAGACCCAGTACTTC	CASSPSYGQETQYF
.	.	TRBV5-1	TRBJ2-6	TGCGCCAGCAGCGGGTACTCTGGGGCCAACGTCCTGACTTTC	CASSGYSGANVLTF
TRBD1	.	TRBV6-5	TRBJ2-6	TGTGCCAGCAGTTACTCGTTGTACCAGGGTTGGAGACAGGGGGTGCCCTCTGGGGCCAACGTCCTGACTTTC	CASSYSLYQGWRQGVPSGANVLTF
.	few	TRBV19	TRBJ2-6	TGTGCCACCGAAAGAGGCTCTGGGGCCAACGTCCTGACTTTC	CATERGSGANVLTF
.	many	TRBV5-4	TRBJ2-2	TGTGCCAGCAGCTTCGGTAGACTAGGAGGCTCCGGGGAGCTGTTTTTT	CASSFGRLGGSGELFF
.	many	TRBV4-2	TRBJ2-3	TGTGCCAGCAGCCCGGGACGAGCTAGCGATACGCAGTATTTT	CASSPGRASDTQYF
TRBD1	many	TRBV20-1	TRBJ2-5	TGCAGTGCTACCCGGACAGGGGAAGAAAAGACCCAGTACTTC	CSATRTGEEKTQYF
TRBD2	.	TRBV29-1	TRBJ2-5	TGCAGCGTCGTATGGGGGGGAGGGGAGACCCAGTACTTC	CSVVWGGGETQYF
TRBD2	.	TRBV14	TRBJ2-1	TGTGCCAGCAGCCTCTCCGGGACTAGCGAACATGAGCAGTTCTTC	CASSLSGTSEHEQFF
.	.	TRBV5-1	TRBJ1-2	TGCGCCAGCAGCTTCGGGGGGAGAAACTATGGCTACACCTTC	CASSFGGRNYGYTF
TRBD2	few	TRBV9	TRBJ2-7	TGTGCCAGCAGCGTCAGTAGCGGGGGGGCCTTCTACGAGCAGTACTTC	CASSVSSGGAFYEQYF
.	.	TRBV2	TRBJ2-3	TGTGCCAGCAGTGGAGACCAATTCCCAGATACGCAGTATTTT	CASSGDQFPDTQYF
TRBD1	.	TRBV20-1	TRBJ2-2	TGCAGTGCTTGGACAGGGGAGACCACCGGGGAGCTGTTTTTT	CSAWTGETTGELFF
.	.	TRBV11-2	TRBJ2-1	TGTGCCAGCAGCTTAGGCAGGGTCAATGAGCAGTTCTTC	CASSLGRVNEQFF
TRBD1	.	TRBV5-1	TRBJ2-7	TGCGCCAGCTCGAGGACAGGGGCCTACGCCTACGAGCAGTACTTC	CASSRTGAYAYEQYF
.	.	TRBV7-2	TRBJ2-2	TGTGCCAGCAGACTTCTCCAGCCGGAGCTGTTTTTT	CASRLLQPELFF
.	many	TRBV7-8	TRBJ2-1	TGTGCCAGCAACCAGGAAGGCCATGAGCAGTTCTTC	CASNQEGHEQFF
.	many	TRBV6-2/TRBV6-3	TRBJ1-2	TGTGCCAGCAGGATCCGAGGCCATGGCTACACCTTC	CASRIRGHGYTF
TRBD1	.	TRBV6-1	TRBJ1-6	TGTGCCAGCAGGGGACAGGGGGCAAGTTCACCCCTCCACTTT	CASRGQGASSPLHF
.	.	TRBV7-2	TRBJ2-1	TGTGCCAGCAGCTTAGCTTTGAGAAGGACCAATGAGCAGTTCTTC	CASSLALRRTNEQFF
.	few	TRBV7-2	TRBJ2-2	TGTGCCAGCAGCCGGGGGTGGAACACCGGGGAGCTGTTTTTT	CASSRGWNTGELFF
TRBD1	many	TRBV5-1	TRBJ2-7	TGCGCCAGCAGGACAGGGCCCACCTCCTACGAGCAGTACTTC	CASRTGPTSYEQYF
TRBD1	.	TRBV7-3	TRBJ1-1	TGTGCCAGCAGCTTGCGTGGGACAGCCTTACTTACTGAAGCTTTCTTT	CASSLRGTALLTEAFF